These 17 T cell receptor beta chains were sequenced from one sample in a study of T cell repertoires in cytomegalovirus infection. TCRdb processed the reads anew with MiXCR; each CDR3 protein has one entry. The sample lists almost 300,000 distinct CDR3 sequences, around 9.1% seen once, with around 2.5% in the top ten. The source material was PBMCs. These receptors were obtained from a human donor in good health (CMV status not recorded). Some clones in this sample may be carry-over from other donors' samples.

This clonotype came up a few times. The CDR3 region is CASSPGHPSGANVLTF. DNA of the CDR3: TGTGCCAGCAGCCCGGGACACCCCTCTGGGGCCAACGTCCTGACTTTC. The chain couples TRBV12-3 or TRBV12-4 to TRBJ2-6; tentatively, D is TRBD1 (6 bases). The CDR3 consists of 16 residues. V was clipped by 6 bases and J by 0 bases, with 12 bases between them.

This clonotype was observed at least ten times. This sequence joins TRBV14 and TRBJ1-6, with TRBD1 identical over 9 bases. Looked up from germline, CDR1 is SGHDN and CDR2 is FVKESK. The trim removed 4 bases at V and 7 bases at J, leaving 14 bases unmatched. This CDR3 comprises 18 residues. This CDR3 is CASSPRTGAKSKNSPLHF. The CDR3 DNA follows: TGTGCCAGCAGCCCCAGGACAGGGGCGAAGTCAAAGAATTCACCCCTCCACTTT.

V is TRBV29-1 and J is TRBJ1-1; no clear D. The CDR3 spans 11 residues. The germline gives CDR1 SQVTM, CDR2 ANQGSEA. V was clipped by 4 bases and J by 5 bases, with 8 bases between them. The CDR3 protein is CSVVRGTEAFF. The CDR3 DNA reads TGCAGCGTTGTTCGGGGTACTGAAGCTTTCTTT.

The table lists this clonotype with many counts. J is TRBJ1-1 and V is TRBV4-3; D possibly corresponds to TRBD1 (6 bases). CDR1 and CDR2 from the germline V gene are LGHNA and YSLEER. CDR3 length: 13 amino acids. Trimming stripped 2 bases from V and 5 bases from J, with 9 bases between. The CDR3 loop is CASSQSGQTEAFF. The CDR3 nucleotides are TGCGCCAGCAGCCAATCCGGACAGACTGAAGCTTTCTTT.

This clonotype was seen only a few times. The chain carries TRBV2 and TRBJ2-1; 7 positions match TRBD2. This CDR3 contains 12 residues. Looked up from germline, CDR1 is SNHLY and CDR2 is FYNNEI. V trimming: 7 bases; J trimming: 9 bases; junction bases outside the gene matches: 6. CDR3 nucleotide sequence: TGTGCCAGCACCCCAGGGAGGGGTGAGCAGTTCTTC. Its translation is CASTPGRGEQFF.

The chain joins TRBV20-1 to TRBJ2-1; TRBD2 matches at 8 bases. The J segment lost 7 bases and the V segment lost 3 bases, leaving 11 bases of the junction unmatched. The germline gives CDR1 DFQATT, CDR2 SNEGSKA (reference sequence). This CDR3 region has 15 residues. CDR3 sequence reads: CSARLTERGRNEQFF. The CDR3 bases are TGCAGTGCTAGGTTGACCGAGCGGGGGAGAAATGAGCAGTTCTTC.

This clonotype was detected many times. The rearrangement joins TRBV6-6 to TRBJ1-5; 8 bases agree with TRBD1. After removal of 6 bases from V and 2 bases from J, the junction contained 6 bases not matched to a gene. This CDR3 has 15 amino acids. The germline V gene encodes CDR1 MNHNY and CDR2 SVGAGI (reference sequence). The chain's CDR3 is CASRLTGGGNQPQHF. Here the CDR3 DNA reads TGTGCCAGCAGGCTAACAGGGGGGGGCAATCAGCCCCAGCATTTT.

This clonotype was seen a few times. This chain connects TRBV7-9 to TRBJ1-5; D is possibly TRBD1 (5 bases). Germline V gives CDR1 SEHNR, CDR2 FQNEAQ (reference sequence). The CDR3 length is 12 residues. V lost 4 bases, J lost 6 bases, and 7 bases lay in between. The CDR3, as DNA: TGTGCCAGCAGCTCGGGGCCTCAGCCCCAGCATTTT. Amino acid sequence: CASSSGPQPQHF. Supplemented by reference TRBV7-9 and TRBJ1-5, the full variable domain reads DTGVSQNPRHKITKRGQNVTFRCDPISEHNRLYWYRQTLGQGPEFLTYFQNEAQLEKSRLLSDRFSAERPKGSFSTLEIQRTEQGDSAMYLCASSSGPQPQHFGDGTRLSIL.

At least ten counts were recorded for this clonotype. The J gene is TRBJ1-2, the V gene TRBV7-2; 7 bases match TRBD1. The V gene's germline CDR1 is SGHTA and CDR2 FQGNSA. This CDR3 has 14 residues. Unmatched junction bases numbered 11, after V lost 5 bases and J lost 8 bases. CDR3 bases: TGTGCCAGCAGCGAAAACAGGGGCAGCAAGGGCTACACCTTC. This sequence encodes CASSENRGSKGYTF.

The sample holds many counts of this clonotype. The CDR3 coding sequence is TGTGGAAACTCTCTGAGGGGACCCTACAATGAGCAGTTCTTC. The encoded protein is CGNSLRGPYNEQFF. The chain links TRBV2 to TRBJ2-1; D possibly uses TRBD1 or TRBD2 (5 bases each). The CDR3 covers 14 residues. CDR1 and CDR2 from the germline V gene are SNHLY and FYNNEI.

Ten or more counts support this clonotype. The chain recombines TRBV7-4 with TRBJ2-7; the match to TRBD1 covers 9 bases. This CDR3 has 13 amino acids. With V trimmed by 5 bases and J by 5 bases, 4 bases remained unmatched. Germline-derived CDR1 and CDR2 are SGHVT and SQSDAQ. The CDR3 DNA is TGTGCCAGCAGCCACGGGACAGGGCACGAGCAGTACGTC. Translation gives CASSHGTGHEQYV.

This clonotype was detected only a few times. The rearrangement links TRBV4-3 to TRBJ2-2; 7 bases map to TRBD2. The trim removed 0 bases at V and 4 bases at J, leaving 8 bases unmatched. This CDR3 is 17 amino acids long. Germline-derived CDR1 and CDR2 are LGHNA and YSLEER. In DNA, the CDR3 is TGCGCCAGCAGCCAAGATAGGCGATCGGGGGGCACCGGGGAGCTGTTTTTT. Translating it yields CASSQDRRSGGTGELFF.

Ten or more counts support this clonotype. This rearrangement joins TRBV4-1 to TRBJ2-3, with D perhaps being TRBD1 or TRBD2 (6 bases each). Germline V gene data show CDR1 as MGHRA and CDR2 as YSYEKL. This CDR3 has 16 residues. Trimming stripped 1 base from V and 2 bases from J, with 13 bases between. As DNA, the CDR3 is TGCGCCAGCAGCCAAGTCAACAGGGAGGCCACAGATACGCAGTATTTT. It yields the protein CASSQVNREATDTQYF.

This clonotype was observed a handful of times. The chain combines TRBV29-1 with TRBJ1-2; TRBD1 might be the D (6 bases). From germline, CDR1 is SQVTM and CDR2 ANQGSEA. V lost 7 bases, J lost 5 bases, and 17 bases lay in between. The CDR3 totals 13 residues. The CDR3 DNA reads TGCAGCGCAACCAAGGGGGTTGGTTATGGCTACACCTTC. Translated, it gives CSATKGVGYGYTF.

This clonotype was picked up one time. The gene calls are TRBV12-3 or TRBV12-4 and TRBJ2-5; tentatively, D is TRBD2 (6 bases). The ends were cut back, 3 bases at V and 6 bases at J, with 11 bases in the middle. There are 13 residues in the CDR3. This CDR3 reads CASSFFGGKTQYF. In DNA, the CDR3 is TGTGCCAGCAGTTTTTTCGGGGGTAAGACCCAGTACTTC.

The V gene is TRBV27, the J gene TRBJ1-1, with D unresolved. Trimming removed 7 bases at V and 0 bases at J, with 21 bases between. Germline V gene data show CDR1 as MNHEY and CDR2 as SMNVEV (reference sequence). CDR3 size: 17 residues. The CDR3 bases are TGTGCCAGCATGATCCGACCCTCCGTAAAAATGAACACTGAAGCTTTCTTT. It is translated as CASMIRPSVKMNTEAFF.

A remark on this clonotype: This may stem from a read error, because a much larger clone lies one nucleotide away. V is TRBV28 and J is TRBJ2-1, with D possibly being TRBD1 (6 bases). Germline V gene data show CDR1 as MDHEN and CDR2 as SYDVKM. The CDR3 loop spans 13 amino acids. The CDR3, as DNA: TGTGACAGCAGTTTACCACAGGGCAATGAGCAGTTCTTC. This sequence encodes CDSSLPQGNEQFF. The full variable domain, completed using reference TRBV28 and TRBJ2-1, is DVKVTQSSRYLVKRTGEKVFLECVQDMDHENMFWYRQDPGLGLRLIYFSYDVKMKEKGDIPEGYSVSREKKERFSLILESASTNQTSMYLCDSSLPQGNEQFFGPGTRLTVL.